This record covers a single T cell receptor beta chain. This clone's antigen is unknown. No qualities accompany the bases; no much larger clone lies one base away. The sample is drawn from a study of PD-1 blockade in classical Hodgkin lymphoma (dated by TCRdb to 2018 to 2020). Notes on the research overall: The study used CyTOF and TCR beta sequencing to define a peripheral blood immune signature of response to PD-1 blockade in classical Hodgkin lymphoma. Study-wide conclusions, independent of this receptor: Baseline TCR diversity was reported as lower in newly diagnosed patients than in healthy donors, and lower still in relapsed/refractory patients. The study covered only a single clinical trial cohort, and the causes of the repertoire differences, possibly disease activity or prior therapy, were still not defined.

In light of the paper, this sample's time point label describes: newly diagnosed, previously untreated cHL patient sample. A Miltenyi CD4+ T cell isolation kit was used for magnetic negative selection to purify CD4+ T cells from thawed PBMCs. PBMCs from patients with newly diagnosed, previously untreated classical Hodgkin lymphoma were sequenced as a comparison group for the relapsed/refractory trial patients. Peripheral blood was collected in 8 mL Vacutainer Cell Preparation Tubes, from which PBMCs were isolated by centrifugation and then cryopreserved. Purified CD4+ and CD8+ fractions were prepared only for cases where an additional PBMC sample was available. On LS columns in a quadroMACS separator, the magnetically labelled cells were depleted, and the flow-through was collected as the purified fraction. Genomic DNA was extracted with the Qiagen DNeasy kit from unsorted PBMCs and from negatively selected CD4+ and CD8+ fractions. Amplification of TCR beta CDR3 regions was done by immunoSEQ multiplex PCR with primers that anneal to V and J segments. A synthetic immune receptor repertoire was used to minimize amplification bias, and any remaining bias was removed computationally after sequencing. The authors' pipeline ran thus. Custom Python scripts were used to quantify repertoire diversity as the Shannon entropy index. Unsorted, CD4+ and CD8+ repertoires were analyzed separately, except in combined analyses where CD4+ and CD8+ sequences were merged in silico. In its TCRdb copy, this immuneACCESS table keeps in-frame sequences only and misses some clones. Where compared with another copy, unresolved V genes explain less than half of these, and the others have no known cause. V and J calls and clone size follow that table, whereas D and trimming were derived from the DNA. This sample has about 35,000 clones in its table, and 75% to 90% of those were observed once. The ten biggest clones cover more than 0.2% of the sample.

The CDR3 runs 13 amino acids, cysteine and phenylalanine included. The only DNA kept is the CDR3, 39 bases in frame from the first base. V is pared back by 9 bases and J by 2 bases, with 13 bases lying between the germline termini. In the germline V gene (reference sequence), CDR1 corresponds to LNHDA and CDR2 to SQIVND. The sample consisted of CD4+ T cells from blood. This chain is built from TRBV19 and TRBJ2-5; perhaps TRBD1 is the D gene, with 6 bases matching. The sequence came from a human donor with classical Hodgkin lymphoma. CDR3 protein: CASSVTGQETQYF. The nucleotides read TGTGCCAGCTCCGTAACAGGGCAAGAGACCCAGTACTTC.